The clone carrying this T cell receptor (beta chain) was counted only a few times. Germline-derived CDR1 and CDR2 are MDHEN and SYDVKM. This CDR3 is built from 14 residues. Trimming removed 2 bases at V and 4 bases at J, with 11 bases between. This sample is part of a study of shared clonotypes between healthy human individuals. Study details: Per donor, CD8 memory used one plate, CD8 naive used two, CD4 memory used three and CD4 naive used three.

Clones were read by immunoSEQ multiplex PCR, and TCRdb kept only the in-frame ones, dropping some. Of fewer than 3 million clones in the sample, 85% to 95% were seen once. The clonotype was recovered from a man between 18 and 35 years old in good health. Some clones in this sample may be carry-over from other donors' samples. The sequenced material came from naive CD4+ T cells from PBMCs. Described subset: CD45RA+ positively selected. The chain couples TRBV28 to TRBJ1-1; no reliable D call. CDR3 nucleotides: TGTGCCAGCAGTTTACCCTATGACGGCACTGAAGCTTTCTTT. This encodes CASSLPYDGTEAFF. The full variable domain, in which reference TRBV28 and TRBJ1-1 provide the parts outside the CDR3, is DVKVTQSSRYLVKRTGEKVFLECVQDMDHENMFWYRQDPGLGLRLIYFSYDVKMKEKGDIPEGYSVSREKKERFSLILESASTNQTSMYLCASSLPYDGTEAFFGQGTRLTVV.